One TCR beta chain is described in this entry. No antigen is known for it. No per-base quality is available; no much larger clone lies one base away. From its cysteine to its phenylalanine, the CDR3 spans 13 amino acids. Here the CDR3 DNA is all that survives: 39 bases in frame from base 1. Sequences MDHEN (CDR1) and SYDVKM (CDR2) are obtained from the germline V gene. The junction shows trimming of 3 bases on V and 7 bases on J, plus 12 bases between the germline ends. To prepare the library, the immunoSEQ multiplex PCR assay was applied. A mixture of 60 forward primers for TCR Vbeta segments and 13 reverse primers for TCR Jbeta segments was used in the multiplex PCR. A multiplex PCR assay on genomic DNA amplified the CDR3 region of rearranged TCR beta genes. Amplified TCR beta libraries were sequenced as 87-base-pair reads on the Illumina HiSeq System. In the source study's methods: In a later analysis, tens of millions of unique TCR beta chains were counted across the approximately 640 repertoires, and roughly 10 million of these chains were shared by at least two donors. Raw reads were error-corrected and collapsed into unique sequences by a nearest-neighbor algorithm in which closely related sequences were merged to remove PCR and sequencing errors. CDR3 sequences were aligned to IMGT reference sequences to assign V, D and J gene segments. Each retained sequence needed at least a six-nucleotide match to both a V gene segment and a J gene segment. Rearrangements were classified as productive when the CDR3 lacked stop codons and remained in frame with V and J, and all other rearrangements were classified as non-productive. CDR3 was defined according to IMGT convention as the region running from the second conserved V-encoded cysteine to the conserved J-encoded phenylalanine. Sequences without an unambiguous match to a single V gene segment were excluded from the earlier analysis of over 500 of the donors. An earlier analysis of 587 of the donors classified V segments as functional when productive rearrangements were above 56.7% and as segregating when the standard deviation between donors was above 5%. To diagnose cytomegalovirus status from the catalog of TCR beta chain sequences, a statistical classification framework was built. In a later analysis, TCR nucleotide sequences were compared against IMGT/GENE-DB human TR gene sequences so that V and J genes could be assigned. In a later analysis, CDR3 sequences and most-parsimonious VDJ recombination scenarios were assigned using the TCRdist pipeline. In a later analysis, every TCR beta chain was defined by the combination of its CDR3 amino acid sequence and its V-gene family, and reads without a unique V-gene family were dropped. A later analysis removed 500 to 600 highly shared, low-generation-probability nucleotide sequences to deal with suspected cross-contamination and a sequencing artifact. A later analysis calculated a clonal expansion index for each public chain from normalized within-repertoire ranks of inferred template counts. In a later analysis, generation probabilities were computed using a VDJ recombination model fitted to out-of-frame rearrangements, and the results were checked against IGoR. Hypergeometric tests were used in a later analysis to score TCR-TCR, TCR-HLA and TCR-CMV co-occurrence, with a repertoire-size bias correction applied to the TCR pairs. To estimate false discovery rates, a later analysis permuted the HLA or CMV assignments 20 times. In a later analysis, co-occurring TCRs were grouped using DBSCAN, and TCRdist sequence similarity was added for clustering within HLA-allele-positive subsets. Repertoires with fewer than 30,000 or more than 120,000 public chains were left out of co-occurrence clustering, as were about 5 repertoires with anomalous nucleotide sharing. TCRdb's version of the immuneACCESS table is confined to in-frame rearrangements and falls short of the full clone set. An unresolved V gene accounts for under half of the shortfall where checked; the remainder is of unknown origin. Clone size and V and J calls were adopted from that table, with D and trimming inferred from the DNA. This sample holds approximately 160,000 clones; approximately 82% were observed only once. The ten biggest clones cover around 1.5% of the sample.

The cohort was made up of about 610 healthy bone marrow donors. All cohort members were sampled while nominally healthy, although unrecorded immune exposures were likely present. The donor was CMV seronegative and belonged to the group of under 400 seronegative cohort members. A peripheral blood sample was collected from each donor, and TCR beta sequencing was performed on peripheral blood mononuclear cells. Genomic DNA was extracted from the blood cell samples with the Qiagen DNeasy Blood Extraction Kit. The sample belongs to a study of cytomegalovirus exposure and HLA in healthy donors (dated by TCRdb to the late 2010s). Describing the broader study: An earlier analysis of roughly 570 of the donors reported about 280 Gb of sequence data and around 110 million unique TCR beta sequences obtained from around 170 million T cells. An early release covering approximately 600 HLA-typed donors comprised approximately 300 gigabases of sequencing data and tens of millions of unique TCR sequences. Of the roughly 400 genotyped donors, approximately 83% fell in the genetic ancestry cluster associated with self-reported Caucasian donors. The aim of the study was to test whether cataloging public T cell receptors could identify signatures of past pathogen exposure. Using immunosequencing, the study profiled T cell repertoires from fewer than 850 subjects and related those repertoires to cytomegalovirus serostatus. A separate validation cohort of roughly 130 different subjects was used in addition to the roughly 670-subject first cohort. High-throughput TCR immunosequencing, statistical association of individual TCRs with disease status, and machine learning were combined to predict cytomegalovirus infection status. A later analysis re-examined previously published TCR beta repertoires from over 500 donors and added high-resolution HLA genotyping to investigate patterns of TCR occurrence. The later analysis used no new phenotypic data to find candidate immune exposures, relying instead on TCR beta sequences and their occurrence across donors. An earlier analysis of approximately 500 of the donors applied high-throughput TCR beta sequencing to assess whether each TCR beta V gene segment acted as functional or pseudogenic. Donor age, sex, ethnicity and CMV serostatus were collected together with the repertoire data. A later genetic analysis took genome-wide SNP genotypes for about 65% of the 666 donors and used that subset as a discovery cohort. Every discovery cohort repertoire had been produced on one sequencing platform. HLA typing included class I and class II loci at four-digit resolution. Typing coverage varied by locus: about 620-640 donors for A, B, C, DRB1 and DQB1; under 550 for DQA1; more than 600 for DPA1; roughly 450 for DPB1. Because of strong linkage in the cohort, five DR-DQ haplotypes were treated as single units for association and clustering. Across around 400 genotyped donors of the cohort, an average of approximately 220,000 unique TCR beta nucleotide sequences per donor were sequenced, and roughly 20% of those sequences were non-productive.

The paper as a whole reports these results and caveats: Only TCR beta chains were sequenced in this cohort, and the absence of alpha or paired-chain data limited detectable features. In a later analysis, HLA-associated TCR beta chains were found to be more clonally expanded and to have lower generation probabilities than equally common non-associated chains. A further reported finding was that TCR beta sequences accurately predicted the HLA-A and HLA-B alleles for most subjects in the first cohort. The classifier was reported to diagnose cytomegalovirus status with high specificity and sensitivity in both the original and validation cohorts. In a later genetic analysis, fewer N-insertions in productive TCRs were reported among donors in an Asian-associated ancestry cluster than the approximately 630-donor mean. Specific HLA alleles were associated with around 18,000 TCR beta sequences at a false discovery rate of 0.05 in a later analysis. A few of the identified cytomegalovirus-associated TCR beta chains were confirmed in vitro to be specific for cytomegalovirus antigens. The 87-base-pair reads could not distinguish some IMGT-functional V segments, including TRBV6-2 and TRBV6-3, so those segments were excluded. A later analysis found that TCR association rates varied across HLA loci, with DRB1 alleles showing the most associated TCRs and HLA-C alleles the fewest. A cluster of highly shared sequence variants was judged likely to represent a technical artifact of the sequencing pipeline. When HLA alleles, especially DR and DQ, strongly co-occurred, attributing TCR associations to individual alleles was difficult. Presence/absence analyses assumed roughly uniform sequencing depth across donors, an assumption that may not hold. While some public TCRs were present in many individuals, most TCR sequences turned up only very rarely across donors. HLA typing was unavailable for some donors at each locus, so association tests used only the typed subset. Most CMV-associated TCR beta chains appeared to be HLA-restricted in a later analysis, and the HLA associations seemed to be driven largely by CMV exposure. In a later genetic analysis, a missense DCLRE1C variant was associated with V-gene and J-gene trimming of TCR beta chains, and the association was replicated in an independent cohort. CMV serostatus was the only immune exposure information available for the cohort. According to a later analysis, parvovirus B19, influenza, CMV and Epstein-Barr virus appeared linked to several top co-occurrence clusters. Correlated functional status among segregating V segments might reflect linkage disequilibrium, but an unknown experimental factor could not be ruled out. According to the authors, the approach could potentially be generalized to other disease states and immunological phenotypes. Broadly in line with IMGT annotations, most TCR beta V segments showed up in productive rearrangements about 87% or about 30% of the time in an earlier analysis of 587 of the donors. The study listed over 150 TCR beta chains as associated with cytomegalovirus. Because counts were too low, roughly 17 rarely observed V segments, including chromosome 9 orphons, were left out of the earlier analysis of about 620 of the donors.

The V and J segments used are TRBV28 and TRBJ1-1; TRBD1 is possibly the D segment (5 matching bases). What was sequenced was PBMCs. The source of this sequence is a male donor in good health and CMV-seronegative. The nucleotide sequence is TGTGCCAGCAGTTTCAGTGGAGGGGTTGAAGCTTTCTTT. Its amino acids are CASSFSGGVEAFF.